This T cell receptor (beta chain) was sequenced during a study of blood T cell repertoires in COVID-19 (TCRdb year 2020). In the study overall: Samples covering the acute and convalescent phases of COVID-19 were provided by collaborators in the United States, Italy and Spain. Where available, HLA class I and class II types were obtained from metadata supplied by the sample provider rather than from assay-based typing. Samples were obtained from the ongoing ImmuneRACE study (first 160 participants) and from 1,254 subjects provided by 6 global collaborators. Deeply sampled blood TCRbeta repertoires from subjects exposed to, actively infected with, or recovered from COVID-19 were included in the dataset. The material from the prospective study consisted of cDNA or gDNA derived from T cells, B-cell-depleted T cells, or PBMCs. Nearly every sample came with metadata listing a de-identified subject ID, COVID-19 status, age in years and sex. The repertoires were made available in a free public database intended to serve as a resource for research on the immune response to SARS-CoV-2.

The full study reports these points: Clinical and demographic metadata were provided uncurated, with the amount varying by source and participant.

Participants in the prospective study were aged about 18 to 90 years, lived in about two dozen United States geographic areas, and enrolled through a virtual design. Cohort assignment in the prospective study relied on participant-reported clinical history from a screening survey and a study questionnaire. For ImmuneRACE Cohort 3, a participant was defined as recovered based on two consecutive negative NP/OP PCR tests, clearance by a healthcare professional, or resolution of symptoms. Mobile phlebotomists in the prospective study collected whole blood, serum and a nasopharyngeal or oropharyngeal swab from every participant. Prospective study participants could optionally give additional blood draws and questionnaires over an approximately two-month period. Prospective study blood samples were shipped either frozen or at room temperature before DNA extraction. TCRbeta CDR3 regions were amplified from genomic DNA by means of the immunoSEQ Assay, a bias-controlled multiplex PCR. The study's own analysis went as follows. Nucleated cell counts per sample were estimated from amplification of reference gene primers within the assay. To quantify the absolute abundance of each unique TCRbeta CDR3 rearrangement, sequence reads were collapsed and filtered. For each sample, productive Simpson clonality was calculated as the square root of Simpson's diversity index over productive rearrangements. TCRdb took over this immuneACCESS table, retaining in-frame rearrangements with V and J assigned. Such tables are incomplete; in checked studies, under half of the missing clones stem from an unresolved V gene, and the remainder is unexplained. D and trimming come from the DNA, and the V and J calls and clone size come from that table. The sample table lists roughly 270,000 clones, 85% of them with a count of one. Together, the top ten hold about 2.5% of the sample.

On this clone: Its specific antigen is unknown. The sample holds no much larger clone one base away, and base qualities are not on file.

CDR3 length: 15 amino acids, cysteine to phenylalanine. Only the CDR3 region is kept as DNA, spanning 45 bases read in frame from base 1. The junction shows trimming of 0 bases on V and 5 bases on J, and the gene matches do not reach 4 bases of it. According to the germline V gene, CDR1 reads KGHSH and CDR2 reads LQKENI. The V and J segments used are TRBV18 and TRBJ2-4; TRBD2 matches 7 bases in the middle. The sample comprised PBMCs or T cells enriched from blood (not recorded which). The TCR sequence derives from a woman in her fifties or sixties who had recovered from COVID-19. The CDR3 protein is CASSPPSSGQNIQYF. The nucleotide sequence is given as TGTGCCAGCTCACCACCGTCTAGCGGACAAAACATTCAGTACTTC.